The present entry profiles one T cell receptor (beta chain) with its context. The antigen remains unidentified. This entry is derived from a study of cytotoxic CD8 clonotypes in ibrutinib-treated CLL. Across the whole study: With a range of 6 to 36, the median treatment time before response samples were taken was more than nine months. An average of roughly 250,000 productive templates and roughly 94,000 productive rearrangements was obtained per sample. Study-wide points: Baseline levels were approached again at progression, after clonality had risen at ibrutinib response.

TCRdb keeps only in-frame clones here, not all; method: immunoSEQ multiplex PCR. The sample holds some 81,000 clones, roughly 83% seen once. The CDR3 is made up of 14 amino acids. The germline gives CDR1 MNHEY, CDR2 SVGAGI. V was cut by 6 bases and J by 5 bases, with 16 bases left in between. Sequencing used PBMCs, obtained after 12 months of ibrutinib treatment. V gene TRBV6-5 combines with J gene TRBJ1-2, with D possibly being TRBD1 (6 bases). The receptor comes from a human donor with chronic lymphocytic leukemia. The CDR3 protein is CASSPVGGGYGYTF. CDR3 nucleotide sequence: TGTGCCAGCAGCCCCGTGGGGGGCGGGTATGGCTACACCTTC.